Shown below are 9 T cell receptor beta chains from a single sample sequenced in a study of Graves' ophthalmopathy and Graves' hyperthyroidism. The authors amplified TCR beta CDR3 regions from RNA transcripts. HTBI-primed RT-PCR formed the first round, and a multiplex PCR formed the second. TCRdb reanalysed the multiplex PCR reads using MiXCR and keeps one entry per CDR3 protein. This table holds about 740,000 distinct CDR3 sequences, roughly 40% found once. Sequenced input: peripheral blood. The receptor source for this set is an adult man with Graves' ophthalmopathy.

As for this clonotype: One junction end does not reproduce the germline sequence, and a read error may be involved. This rearrangement joins TRBV7-9 to TRBJ2-2; 11 bases line up with TRBD1. The CDR3 is made up of 18 amino acids. Germline-derived CDR1 and CDR2 are SEHNR and FQNEAQ (reference sequence). The CDR3: CASSLGQGVATNTGELFF. DNA of the CDR3: TGCGCCAGCAGCTTGGGACAGGGGGTAGCAACGAACACCGGGGAGCTGTTTTTT.

The chain combines TRBV7-8 with TRBJ2-3, with 12 bases that match TRBD1. The CDR3 sequence is 16 residues long. Per germline, CDR1 SGHVS and CDR2 FQNEAQ. J gave up 2 bases and V 5 bases, and 5 bases lay outside the gene matches. This chain's CDR3 is CASSHGTGGFTDTQYF. The CDR3 DNA reads as TGTGCCAGCAGCCACGGGACAGGGGGCTTCACAGATACGCAGTATTTT.

As for this clonotype: A much larger clonotype is one base distant, so this may be a read error. V usage is TRBV20-1 and J usage is TRBJ1-1, with D unresolved. V was shortened by 5 bases and J by 3 bases, with 7 bases between the two germline ends. The germline V gene has CDR1 DFQATT and CDR2 SNEGSKA (reference sequence). CDR3 length: 11 residues. In nucleotides, the CDR3 is TGCAGTGCTCCCTTGGACACTGAAGCTTTCTTT. Translation gives CSAPLDTEAFF.

This clonotype was counted between two and nine times. This chain uses TRBV7-2 with TRBJ2-7, with TRBD1 matching 7 bases. The CDR3 spans 17 residues. The V gene end was trimmed by 5 bases and the J gene end by 3 bases; junction bases not matched to a gene: 16. CDR1 SGHTA and CDR2 FQGNSA come from the germline V gene. The CDR3 loop reads CASSTTYRGTLGYEQYF. The CDR3 DNA sequence: TGTGCCAGCAGCACAACCTACAGGGGTACATTAGGCTACGAGCAGTACTTC.

This clonotype was observed a few times. CDR3 amino acids: CASRPQIGQVTSGANVLTF. CDR3 sequence (DNA): TGTGCCAGCAGGCCCCAAATAGGACAGGTCACCTCTGGGGCCAACGTCCTGACTTTC. The chain employs TRBV10-3 and TRBJ2-6; 7 bases are a match to TRBD1. Trimming removed 10 bases from V and 0 bases from J; junction bases left unmatched: 18. This CDR3 has 19 residues. Per the germline V gene, CDR1 is ENHRY and CDR2 is SYGVKD.

This clonotype appeared many times. This sequence joins TRBV7-3 and TRBJ1-1; D uncertain. The V end lost 0 bases, the J end lost 5 bases, and 7 bases lay between the germline ends. The CDR3 has 13 amino acids. Germline values: CDR1 SGHTA, CDR2 FQGTGA. The CDR3 sequence: CASSLTKRTEAFF. CDR3 DNA sequence: TGTGCCAGCAGCTTAACCAAACGGACTGAAGCTTTCTTT.

This clonotype was seen ten or more times. The rearrangement joins TRBV7-9 to TRBJ2-7; no clear D. The germline V gene has CDR1 SEHNR and CDR2 FQNEAQ (reference sequence). The CDR3 has 14 amino acids. V lost 4 bases to trimming and J lost 3 bases, with 13 bases between them. DNA of the CDR3: TGTGCCAGCAGCTCCACAGTGGCGTTCTACGAGCAGTACTTC. This gives the protein CASSSTVAFYEQYF. Filled out from reference TRBV7-9 and TRBJ2-7, the complete variable domain reads DTGVSQNPRHKITKRGQNVTFRCDPISEHNRLYWYRQTLGQGPEFLTYFQNEAQLEKSRLLSDRFSAERPKGSFSTLEIQRTEQGDSAMYLCASSSTVAFYEQYFGPGTRLTVT.

The J gene is TRBJ1-2, the V gene TRBV15; the D gene is possibly TRBD1 (6 bases). V lost 0 bases to trimming and J lost 8 bases, with 19 bases between them. The CDR3 covers 16 residues. Germline V gene data show CDR1 as LNHNV and CDR2 as YYDKDF (reference sequence). CDR3 in amino acids: CATSRDGQPDQRGYTF. CDR3 DNA: TGTGCCACCAGCAGAGATGGACAGCCCGACCAGAGGGGCTACACCTTC.

Only a few counts were recorded for this clonotype. The chain is built from TRBV20-1 and TRBJ2-7; D is possibly TRBD2 (5 bases). Trimming shortened V by 6 bases and J by 5 bases, and 20 bases separated the two germline ends. Germline V gene lookup returns CDR1 DFQATT and CDR2 SNEGSKA (reference sequence). This CDR3 has 14 amino acids. CDR3 in amino acids: CSAGGLGSPNEQYF. The CDR3 nucleotides are TGCAGTGCCGGCGGGTTAGGGTCCCCCAACGAGCAGTACTTC.